This T cell receptor beta chain was profiled in a study of human versus mouse CDR3 diversity and MHC coevolution. This clone appeared a single time. Antigen: not known. General observations from the study: By iCHAO1, human TCR beta clonotypes numbered roughly 1.6 million, the most. On average, humans showed more CDR3 deletions and insertions than mice.

The CDR3 contains 14 residues. V gave up 7 bases and J gave up 4 bases, with 14 bases separating them. CDR1 and CDR2 (germline): MNHEY, SVGAGI. This table comes from immunoSEQ multiplex PCR, and its TCRdb copy is limited to in-frame clones, with some not included. The sample holds about 81,000 clones; just under 95% are singletons and the top ten take over 1.3%. The origin of this receptor is a person aged 25-75 years in good health. V gene TRBV6-5 combines with J gene TRBJ1-3; tentative D call: TRBD1 (5 bases). Sequencing used naive CD4+ T cells from blood. Subset in this sample: CD45RO-negative CD62L-positive naive CD4 T cells. The CDR3 coding sequence is TGTGCCAGCACTCTCGGGGGGTCGGGAAACACCATATATTTT. It translates to CASTLGGSGNTIYF.